This TCR beta chain was observed in a study of PD-1 blockade in classical Hodgkin lymphoma. At the level of the study: Patients were dosed intravenously with nivolumab at 3 mg/kg every 2 weeks.

With respect to this clone: What it binds is not known.

Here immunoSEQ multiplex PCR was the method, and the copy in TCRdb shows in-frame clones only, minus some. The sample lists 25,000 to 35,000 clones, approximately 87% occurring once. CDR3 size: 13 residues. V shed 0 bases and J shed 7 bases, with 9 bases lying between them. In germline, CDR1 is SGHTA, CDR2 FQGNSA. Each patient relapsed following autologous stem cell transplantation, and prior brentuximab vedotin exposure differed. Findings of the study overall: Similar baseline diversity was found in complete responders and newly diagnosed patients.

The sequence was obtained from a human donor with classical Hodgkin lymphoma. The V gene is TRBV7-2, the J gene TRBJ1-1; D is perhaps TRBD1 (5 bases). Specimen: peripheral blood mononuclear cells (PBMCs), collected before the second cycle of nivolumab. This CDR3 reads CASSLAPGIEAFF. As DNA, the CDR3 is TGTGCCAGCAGCTTAGCGCCAGGGATTGAAGCTTTCTTT.